This T cell receptor (beta chain) appears in the sequencing data of a study of liver allograft versus peripheral blood T cells. The overall study: Comparing T cell receptor repertoires in transplanted livers with those in recipients' peripheral blood was part of the design.

There are a few counts of this clonotype. Its antigen is not identified. In TCRdb, the reads were re-called with MiXCR into one record per CDR3 protein. The sample holds 6,000 to 8,000 distinct CDR3 sequences, roughly 18% seen once. General study points: Intragraft liver T cell receptor repertoires reportedly differed from peripheral blood repertoires.

Per germline, CDR1 GTSNPN and CDR2 SVGIG (reference sequence). Trimming took off 1 base at V and 0 bases at J, with 13 bases between the two ends. CDR3 size: 16 residues. The source is a human patient who had a liver transplant. Some T cells here may be from the graft donor. The chain uses TRBV30 and TRBJ1-5, with D maybe TRBD1 (6 bases). CDR3 in DNA: TGTGCCTGGAGTGGGTCGGGGGGGCTTAGCAATCAGCCCCAGCATTTT. Its translation: CAWSGSGGLSNQPQHF.